A selection of T cell receptor beta chains follows, all from one sample in a study of shared clonotypes between healthy human individuals. Sequencing used immunoSEQ multiplex PCR; TCRdb keeps in-frame clones, though not all of them. The table has hundreds of thousands of clones, over 65% seen once. The sequenced sample consisted of memory CD4+ T cells sorted from blood. Receptors originate from a woman in her 30s in good health. Each CDR3 is given with its conserved first and last residue. A D gene is named only where the DNA matches it firmly. Size is omitted from some rows. Given values are once, few, many or a class for expanded clones.

NA	TRBV27	NA	TRBJ2-3	CASTSFRTGNTDTQYF	TGTGCCAGCACCTCCTTTCGGACTGGAAACACAGATACGCAGTATTTT
NA	TRBV5-1	NA	TRBJ2-2	CASSLLGTDTGELFF	TGCGCCAGCAGCTTACTAGGAACCGACACCGGGGAGCTGTTTTTT
NA	TRBV5-1	once	TRBJ2-2	CASSLGPGGGVGELFF	TGCGCCAGCAGCTTGGGGCCCGGAGGCGGGGTCGGGGAGCTGTTTTTT
NA	TRBV27	NA	TRBJ1-3	CASSLNSGNTIYF	TGTGCCAGCAGCCTAAACTCTGGAAACACCATATATTTT
NA	TRBV28	NA	TRBJ1-5	CASRTSGEGNQPQHF	TGTGCCAGCAGAACCTCAGGGGAGGGCAATCAGCCCCAGCATTTT
NA	TRBV18	NA	TRBJ1-1	CASSPRVTEAFF	TGTGCCAGCTCACCGAGGGTCACTGAAGCTTTCTTT
NA	TRBV5-1	NA	TRBJ2-6	CASSLVGGIGANVLTF	TGCGCCAGCAGCTTGGTTGGCGGAATTGGGGCCAACGTCCTGACTTTC
TRBD2	TRBV27	many	TRBJ2-7	CASSYGPSGRAFEQYF	TGTGCCAGCAGCTATGGGCCTAGCGGGAGGGCCTTCGAGCAGTACTTC
NA	TRBV19	NA	TRBJ1-5	CASSPRFEGNQPQHF	TGTGCCAGTAGTCCCCGTTTTGAGGGCAATCAGCCCCAGCATTTT
TRBD1	TRBV19	NA	TRBJ2-7	CASSPGSGTGRGEQYF	TGTGCCAGTAGCCCAGGGAGCGGGACAGGGAGAGGCGAGCAGTACTTC
NA	TRBV2	many	TRBJ2-2	CASSETGMATGELFF	TGTGCCAGCAGTGAAACAGGGATGGCCACCGGGGAGCTGTTTTTT
NA	TRBV5-6	NA	TRBJ1-2	CASSFPRQATYGYTF	TGTGCCAGCAGCTTCCCCAGACAGGCCACCTATGGCTACACCTTC
TRBD2	TRBV29-1	NA	TRBJ2-3	CSVTPGLAGGSDTQYF	TGCAGCGTCACTCCGGGACTAGCGGGAGGATCAGATACGCAGTATTTT
TRBD1	TRBV28	NA	TRBJ1-4	CASSLPGQGLGKLFF	TGTGCCAGCAGTTTACCGGGACAGGGGCTTGGAAAACTGTTTTTT
TRBD2	TRBV5-1	once	TRBJ2-1	CASSSQAGAPHNEQFF	TGCGCCAGCAGCAGCCAAGCGGGGGCCCCCCACAATGAGCAGTTCTTC
NA	TRBV29-1	NA	TRBJ1-3	CSVRVMKAAGNTIYF	TGCAGCGTGAGGGTTATGAAGGCTGCTGGAAACACCATATATTTT
NA	TRBV19	NA	TRBJ2-7	CASSMTGDSSEQYF	TGTGCCAGTAGTATGACAGGCGATTCTTCCGAGCAGTACTTC
NA	TRBV28	NA	TRBJ1-2	CASNRAAGSNYGYTF	TGTGCCAGCAACCGCGCCGCAGGGTCCAACTATGGCTACACCTTC
NA	TRBV11-1	few	TRBJ2-7	CASSLARLREQYF	TGTGCCAGCAGCTTAGCGCGACTCCGAGAGCAGTACTTC
TRBD1	TRBV7-8	NA	TRBJ1-2	CASSLGQTNYGYTF	TGTGCCAGCAGCCTGGGACAGACTAACTATGGCTACACCTTC
TRBD1	TRBV6-6	NA	TRBJ2-7	CASSSRTGSSYEQYF	TGTGCCAGCAGTTCCCGGACAGGGAGCTCCTACGAGCAGTACTTC
NA	TRBV27	NA	TRBJ1-5	CASSFQGSNQPQHF	TGTGCCAGCAGTTTTCAGGGGAGCAATCAGCCCCAGCATTTT
NA	TRBV19	NA	TRBJ2-7	CASSKEPGGKGYEQYF	TGTGCCAGTAGCAAGGAACCCGGGGGCAAGGGCTACGAGCAGTACTTC
TRBD1	TRBV28	NA	TRBJ1-5	CASISGQGNQPQHF	TGTGCCAGCATTTCGGGACAGGGGAATCAGCCCCAGCATTTT
TRBD1	TRBV19	few	TRBJ1-1	CASSIPGQGARNAFF	TGTGCCAGTAGTATACCGGGACAGGGGGCAAGGAATGCTTTCTTT
NA	TRBV27	NA	TRBJ2-7	CASKKGTSSYEQYF	TGTGCCAGCAAGAAGGGAACTAGCTCCTACGAGCAGTACTTC
TRBD1	TRBV4-1	few	TRBJ2-5	CASSQVGTGGSTQYF	TGCGCCAGCAGCCAAGTTGGGACAGGGGGCTCAACCCAGTACTTC
NA	TRBV2	few	TRBJ1-1	CASTMRGAAHGNTEAFF	TGTGCCAGCACCATGAGGGGGGCGGCCCACGGGAACACTGAAGCTTTCTTT
NA	TRBV11-2	NA	TRBJ1-2	CASSLDEAYGYTF	TGTGCCAGCAGTTTGGACGAAGCCTATGGCTACACCTTC
TRBD2	TRBV30	NA	TRBJ2-1	CAWSLGTSGRRGYTNEQFF	TGTGCCTGGAGCCTAGGGACTAGCGGGAGGCGAGGGTACACGAATGAGCAGTTCTTC
NA	TRBV7-2	NA	TRBJ1-2	CASSSGRQIDDYGYTF	TGTGCCAGCAGCTCCGGACGACAGATCGACGACTATGGCTACACCTTC
NA	TRBV11-2	once	TRBJ2-3	CASSRRLGADTQYF	TGTGCCAGCAGTCGACGACTTGGGGCAGATACGCAGTATTTT
NA	TRBV6-1	NA	TRBJ2-3	CASRASGGTDTQYF	TGTGCCAGCAGGGCAAGCGGAGGAACAGATACGCAGTATTTT
NA	TRBV7-6	NA	TRBJ2-1	CASSLARQGPYNEQFF	TGTGCCAGCAGCTTAGCTCGGCAGGGTCCCTACAATGAGCAGTTCTTC
NA	TRBV7-6	NA	TRBJ1-1	CASSLSSQGRLNTEAFF	TGTGCCAGCAGCTTATCGTCCCAGGGGCGTTTGAACACTGAAGCTTTCTTT
NA	TRBV11-3	NA	TRBJ2-2	CASSQGTFTGELFF	TGTGCCAGCAGCCAAGGGACTTTTACCGGGGAGCTGTTTTTT
NA	TRBV7-9	NA	TRBJ2-7	CASSLIRAADRREQYF	TGTGCCAGCAGCTTAATTCGTGCCGCAGATCGGCGCGAGCAGTACTTC
NA	TRBV19	NA	TRBJ1-1	CASDDMNTEAFF	TGTGCCAGTGATGACATGAACACTGAAGCTTTCTTT
TRBD2	TRBV19	NA	TRBJ2-5	CASSIVASGQETQYF	TGTGCCAGTAGTATAGTTGCTAGCGGCCAAGAGACCCAGTACTTC
NA	TRBV28	few	TRBJ2-7	CASSPGSSSYEQYF	TGTGCCAGCAGCCCCGGGAGCTCCTCCTACGAGCAGTACTTC
NA	TRBV19	many	TRBJ2-2	CASSITGLNTGELFF	TGTGCCAGTAGTATAACGGGACTTAACACCGGGGAGCTGTTTTTT
TRBD2	TRBV19	NA	TRBJ2-1	CASSLLAGDRNEQFF	TGTGCCAGTAGCCTCCTAGCGGGAGATAGAAATGAGCAGTTCTTC
NA	TRBV19	NA	TRBJ1-5	CASSTRPDNQPQHF	TGTGCCAGTAGTACTAGACCGGACAATCAGCCCCAGCATTTT
NA	TRBV29-1	once	TRBJ2-7	CSVVGRGNYEQYF	TGCAGCGTTGTAGGGAGGGGGAACTACGAGCAGTACTTC
NA	TRBV19	few	TRBJ1-3	CASKDPAYSGNTIYF	TGTGCCAGTAAAGATCCAGCCTACTCTGGAAACACCATATATTTT
NA	TRBV4-1	few	TRBJ2-7	CASSQDPGPSYEQYF	TGCGCCAGCAGCCAAGACCCGGGACCCTCCTACGAGCAGTACTTC
NA	TRBV29-1	few	TRBJ2-5	CSVPRGETQYF	TGCAGCGTACCGAGGGGGGAGACCCAGTACTTC
NA	TRBV6-1	NA	TRBJ1-6	CASSEGSGAPLHF	TGTGCCAGCAGTGAGGGGTCCGGCGCACCCCTCCACTTT
TRBD2	TRBV5-1	once	TRBJ2-7	CASSTSGTIYEQYF	TGCGCCAGCAGCACTAGCGGGACCATCTACGAGCAGTACTTC
TRBD2	TRBV15	NA	TRBJ2-1	CATSRDLAGGGEQFF	TGTGCCACCAGCAGAGATCTAGCGGGAGGTGGTGAGCAGTTCTTC
TRBD1	TRBV5-1	NA	TRBJ2-5	CASSGGQGETQYF	TGCGCCAGCAGCGGGGGACAGGGGGAGACCCAGTACTTC
TRBD2	TRBV4-2	NA	TRBJ2-2	CASSRYMVGRAETGELFF	TGTGCCAGCAGCCGATACATGGTCGGGAGGGCTGAGACCGGGGAGCTGTTTTTT
TRBD1	TRBV19	NA	TRBJ2-3	CASSIRGQSRTDTQYF	TGTGCCAGTAGTATCCGGGGACAGTCACGTACAGATACGCAGTATTTT
NA	TRBV11-2	NA	TRBJ2-2	CASSLVDGNSNTGELFF	TGTGCCAGCAGCTTAGTTGACGGAAATTCGAACACCGGGGAGCTGTTTTTT
TRBD1	TRBV28	once	TRBJ1-5	CASSSVDRGSNQPQHF	TGTGCCAGCAGTAGCGTGGACAGGGGATCGAATCAGCCCCAGCATTTT
TRBD2	TRBV6-6	NA	TRBJ2-2	CAISDSGTTTGELFF	TGTGCCATCAGTGATTCCGGGACTACCACCGGGGAGCTGTTTTTT
NA	TRBV5-5	once	TRBJ1-1	CASSFGSLNTEAFF	TGTGCCAGCAGCTTCGGGTCCTTGAACACTGAAGCTTTCTTT
TRBD2	TRBV18	NA	TRBJ2-6	CASSPLGGSGANVLTF	TGTGCCAGCTCACCCCTGGGAGGGTCTGGGGCCAACGTCCTGACTTTC